This entry lists 21 T cell receptor beta chains sequenced from one sample in a study of blood T cell repertoires in COVID-19. Generated by immunoSEQ multiplex PCR, the TCRdb table keeps only in-frame clones and is missing some. The table records 150,000 to 200,000 clones, approximately 80% of them present only once. Sequences were obtained from PBMCs or T cells enriched from blood (not recorded which). The receptors were sampled from a woman in her sixties or seventies who had recovered from COVID-19.

The rearrangement links TRBV5-6 to TRBJ2-1; no clear D. The V end lost 0 bases, the J end lost 5 bases, and 6 bases lay between the germline ends. The CDR3 covers 13 residues. The V gene's germline CDR1 is SGHDT and CDR2 YYEEEE. The CDR3 sequence is CASSLGLNNEQFF. The CDR3 DNA reads as TGTGCCAGCAGCTTGGGACTTAACAATGAGCAGTTCTTC. The whole variable domain, remainder taken from reference TRBV5-6 and TRBJ2-1, is DAGVTQSPTHLIKTRGQQVTLRCSPKSGHDTVSWYQQALGQGPQFIFQYYEEEERQRGNFPDRFSGHQFPNYSSELNVNALLLGDSALYLCASSLGLNNEQFFGPGTRLTVL.

The V and J genes are TRBV27 and TRBJ2-7, with 9 nucleotides matching TRBD2. This CDR3 has 15 residues. Per germline, CDR1 MNHEY and CDR2 SMNVEV (reference sequence). Trimming took 2 bases from V and 3 from J; bases not matched to a gene: 5. CDR3 DNA sequence: TGTGCCAGCAGTTTAGGGGGCGGGGGGGGCTACGAGCAGTACTTC. Protein sequence: CASSLGGGGGYEQYF.

The chain uses TRBV19 and TRBJ2-7; tentative D call: TRBD1 (6 bases). V was clipped by 5 bases and J by 0 bases, with 11 bases between them. CDR1 is LNHDA and CDR2 is SQIVND in the germline V gene (reference sequence). The CDR3 is made up of 14 amino acids. For the CDR3, the DNA is TGTGCCAGTAGTCCAGGACAGTTCTCCTACGAGCAGTACTTC. It translates to CASSPGQFSYEQYF.

As DNA, the CDR3 is TGTGCCATCCGACTAGTAGGGATTAAGGATACGCAGTATTTT. Its protein product is CAIRLVGIKDTQYF. The genes are TRBV6-5 and TRBJ2-3; possible D gene TRBD2, 6 bases. The length of the CDR3 is 14 residues. Deletions cut 10 bases from V and 6 bases from J, with 20 bases between. The germline CDR1 and CDR2 sequences are MNHEY and SVGAGI.

The chain employs TRBV6-5 and TRBJ2-5, with D tentatively TRBD2 (6 bases). The CDR3 length is 14 residues. Looked up from germline, CDR1 is MNHEY and CDR2 is SVGAGI. V was shortened by 4 bases and J by 1 base, with 10 bases between the two germline ends. Here the CDR3 DNA reads TGTGCCAGCAGTTCTATTAGCGGCCAAGAGACCCAGTACTTC. Amino acids: CASSSISGQETQYF.

The V gene is TRBV5-1, the J gene TRBJ1-2; D is unclear. Germline CDR1 is SGHRS and CDR2 is YFSETQ. The CDR3 has 17 amino acids. V shed 7 bases and J shed 0 bases, with 22 bases lying between them. CDR3 bases: TGCGCCAGCTTTCAGGTACCCGCTGGAGGTTCTAACTATGGCTACACCTTC. It yields the protein CASFQVPAGGSNYGYTF. The full variable domain, with the rest looked up from reference TRBV5-1 and TRBJ1-2, is KAGVTQTPRYLIKTRGQQVTLSCSPISGHRSVSWYQQTPGQGLQFLFEYFSETQRNKGNFPGRFSGRQFSNSRSEMNVSTLELGDSALYLCASFQVPAGGSNYGYTFGSGTRLTVV.

This chain links TRBV12-3 or TRBV12-4 with TRBJ2-2; D uncertain. The CDR3 is made up of 12 amino acids. V gave up 7 bases and J gave up 5 bases, with 8 bases separating them. The CDR3 DNA reads TGTGCCAGCACCCCGCGGACCGGGGAGCTGTTTTTT. Residues: CASTPRTGELFF.

The chain combines TRBV5-1 with TRBJ1-4, with TRBD1 identical over 11 bases. Germline trimming cut 0 bases from V and 3 bases from J; bases unmatched to any gene: 7. Looked up from germline, CDR1 is SGHRS and CDR2 is YFSETQ. The CDR3 runs to 18 residues. CDR3 nucleotide sequence: TGCGCCAGCAGCTTGGATGGGACAGGGGGGAGTGCTAATGAAAAACTGTTTTTT. This codes for CASSLDGTGGSANEKLFF.

The chain has TRBV4-1 and TRBJ2-7; D is perhaps TRBD2 (6 bases). V dropped 3 bases and J dropped 0 bases, with 18 bases sitting between them. Germline-derived CDR1 and CDR2 are MGHRA and YSYEKL. CDR3 size: 17 residues. CDR3 coding DNA: TGCGCCAGCAGCCAGTGGGCGGAGGGGAGACCCTCCTACGAGCAGTACTTC. It encodes CASSQWAEGRPSYEQYF.

This rearrangement joins TRBV6-5 to TRBJ1-4, with TRBD1 identical over 8 bases. The CDR3 totals 15 residues. Trimming at V came to 6 bases and at J to 7 bases, leaving 10 bases not matched to a gene. CDR1 is MNHEY, CDR2 SVGAGI, per germline. The CDR3 nucleotides are TGTGCCAGCAGCGGACAGGGTATATTCGGTGAAAAACTGTTTTTT. It encodes CASSGQGIFGEKLFF.

This clone was picked up many times. The J gene is TRBJ2-5, the V gene TRBV9, with 9 bases that match TRBD1. The CDR3 is made up of 16 amino acids. Germline values: CDR1 SGDLS, CDR2 YYNGEE. After removal of 0 bases from V and 5 bases from J, the junction contained 8 bases not matched to a gene. CDR3 sequence (DNA): TGTGCCAGCAGCGTAGGCAGGACAGGGGTCGCGGAGACCCAGTACTTC. Translated, it gives CASSVGRTGVAETQYF.

The chain employs TRBV7-8 and TRBJ2-6, with 10 bases that match TRBD1. V dropped 3 bases and J dropped 1; count of bases not matched to a gene: 6. Germline V lookup: CDR1 SGHVS, CDR2 FQNEAQ. This CDR3 region has 18 residues. The CDR3 reads CASSFRQGAHSGANVLTF. CDR3 sequence (DNA): TGTGCCAGCAGCTTTAGACAGGGGGCGCATTCTGGGGCCAACGTCCTGACTTTC.

The chain joins TRBV10-2 to TRBJ1-2; D may be TRBD1 (6 bases). Germline lookup yields CDR1 WSHSY and CDR2 SAAADI. This CDR3 spans 13 amino acids. The V gene lost 6 bases and the J gene lost 5 bases, with 13 bases spanning the gap. In nucleotides, the CDR3 is TGCGCCAGCAGGTTGACAGGTGTTTATGGCTACACCTTC. It codes for CASRLTGVYGYTF.

The chain is built from TRBV24-1 and TRBJ2-2; 11 bases line up with TRBD1. Per the germline V gene, CDR1 is KGHDR and CDR2 is SFDVKD. The CDR3 is made up of 15 amino acids. With V trimmed by 5 bases and J by 7 bases, 5 bases remained unmatched. The CDR3 is CATSAGTGGLGELFF. CDR3 DNA sequence: TGTGCCACCAGTGCCGGGACAGGGGGACTCGGGGAGCTGTTTTTT.

CDR3 nucleotides: TGTGCCAGCAGCCCCACGGGAGCTAATGAAAAACTGTTTTTT. This encodes CASSPTGANEKLFF. This sequence joins TRBV3-1 (or the pseudogene TRBV3-2) and TRBJ1-4, with unresolved D. V was clipped by 4 bases and J by 3 bases, with 9 bases between them. Germline V gene lookup returns CDR1 LGHDT and CDR2 YNNKEL (reference sequence). The CDR3 loop spans 14 amino acids.

The rearrangement joins TRBV7-9 to TRBJ1-4, with 7 bases fitting TRBD1. V shed 5 bases, J shed 8 bases, and the junction held 11 bases outside the gene matches. The germline CDR1 and CDR2 sequences are SEHNR and FQNEAQ (reference sequence). The CDR3 length is 15 residues. The CDR3, as DNA: TGTGCCAGCAGCATGACAGGGTTGAAGACAGAAAAACTGTTTTTT. This codes for CASSMTGLKTEKLFF. Combining the CDR3 with reference TRBV7-9 and TRBJ1-4 gives the whole variable domain DTGVSQNPRHKITKRGQNVTFRCDPISEHNRLYWYRQTLGQGPEFLTYFQNEAQLEKSRLLSDRFSAERPKGSFSTLEIQRTEQGDSAMYLCASSMTGLKTEKLFFGSGTQLSVL.

The V call is TRBV19, the J call TRBJ1-1; the D gene is possibly TRBD1 (5 bases). Germline V CDR1 and CDR2: LNHDA, SQIVND (reference sequence). There are 13 residues in the CDR3. V gave up 1 base and J gave up 4 bases, with 7 bases separating them. The CDR3 sequence is CASSIAGGTEAFF. In DNA form, the CDR3 reads TGTGCCAGTAGTATAGCGGGGGGCACTGAAGCTTTCTTT.

The sample holds one count of this clone. This rearrangement joins TRBV3-1 (or the pseudogene TRBV3-2) to TRBJ2-5, with D possibly TRBD2 on 5 matching bases. Between the trimmed V and J ends, which lost 1 base and 4 bases, there was a span of 13 bases. The germline V gene has CDR1 LGHDT and CDR2 YNNKEL (reference sequence). This CDR3 spans 15 amino acids. The CDR3 protein is CASSQGGRGGETQYF. Written as DNA, the CDR3 is TGTGCCAGCAGCCAAGGGGGTCGAGGAGGAGAGACCCAGTACTTC.

This chain connects TRBV30 to TRBJ2-5; D is undetermined. The CDR3 consists of 11 residues. V dropped 5 bases and J dropped 2 bases, with 6 bases sitting between them. In germline, CDR1 is GTSNPN, CDR2 SVGIG (reference sequence). DNA of the CDR3: TGTGCCTGGGGCCGTCAAGAGACCCAGTACTTC. Encoded protein: CAWGRQETQYF.

The chain carries TRBV27 and TRBJ1-2, with 9 bases matching TRBD1. V was pared by 5 bases and J by 8 bases, with 12 bases of the junction left unmatched. The CDR3 is made up of 15 amino acids. Germline V gene data show CDR1 as MNHEY and CDR2 as SMNVEV (reference sequence). DNA of the CDR3: TGTGCCAGCAGTGCCCTTGGGACAGGGAAAAGGGGCTACACCTTC. Its translation: CASSALGTGKRGYTF.

The J gene is TRBJ2-7, the V gene TRBV12-3 or TRBV12-4; weak D call: TRBD2 (5 bases). This CDR3 has 13 amino acids. The germline V and J ends were trimmed by 3 bases and 9 bases, with 15 bases remaining between them. This CDR3 is CASSLRVPERQYF. For the CDR3, the DNA is TGTGCCAGCAGTTTGAGGGTGCCGGAGAGGCAGTACTTC.